Included here is one TCR beta chain sequence, with context. This clone's antigen is unknown. Within one base of it there is no much larger clone, and no base qualities were kept. The sample originates from a study of radiation and T cells in renal cell carcinoma (dated by TCRdb to 2020 to 2021). For the study in its entirety: The samples were obtained from a clinical trial, where primary renal cell carcinomas were treated with 15 Gy stereotactic body radiation therapy and then removed by nephrectomy 4 weeks afterward. A total of around 50 samples underwent TCR beta sequencing, made up of some 26 tumors and about 27 peripheral blood samples. In the 40 to 55 samples combined, around 3.7 million unique CDR3 nucleotide sequences were found, encoding 2 million to 3 million unique CDR3 amino acid sequences.

Reading the germline V gene gives CDR1 MNHEY and CDR2 SVGAGI. The germline V end is reduced by 4 bases and the J end by 5 bases; junction bases left unmatched: 13. From cysteine to phenylalanine, the CDR3 is 16 amino acids long. The read is trimmed to its CDR3 DNA, 48 bases read in frame from base 1. The time point label, read with the paper, signifies: blood 2 weeks post-SBRT. The sample's treatment or condition label is to be understood as: 15 Gy SBRT to primary tumor, nephrectomy 4 weeks later. To follow tumor-enriched clonotypes, peripheral blood was collected serially from radiation-treated patients at baseline and again at 2 weeks and 4 weeks after SBRT. All patients had renal cell carcinoma with clear cell pathology. Genomic DNA for TCR sequencing was prepared using the QIAamp DNA Blood Mini Kit (Qiagen). The analyses included just those samples that passed every quality control check. General findings and caveats noted by the study authors: In blood, the top tumor clonotypes increased between baseline and 2 weeks post-radiation and then shrank by 4 weeks, which suggests that tumor-resident clones expanded only transiently. Because pretreatment tumor biopsies were not available, the baseline intratumoral presence of clonotypes could not be determined. Dynamics of the blood repertoire were not tracked past 4 weeks after treatment. Because the trial had a single-armed design, the trial could not examine how radiation dose or scheduling affected the TCR repertoire.

TCR beta libraries were generated from genomic DNA with the immunoSEQ kit, following the manufacturer's recommendations. To prepare libraries, a first multiplex PCR with proprietary primers was run, followed by a second PCR that added unique barcodes, and a bead cleanup was done after each round. Each sample batch included a kit-provided positive control reaction and a negative control reaction. The final libraries underwent checking on an Agilent 4200 TapeStation D1000 ScreenTape, volumetric pooling, and quantification by qPCR. An Illumina NextSeq500 fitted with a MidOutput 150-cycle cartridge performed the sequencing, running 156 Read1 cycles and 15 Index1 cycles with the kit's custom primers. The pooled library was loaded at roughly 1 pM with about 20% PhiX control spiked in. As for the original processing: Vendor-processed data were analyzed in R, and a clonotype was defined as all T cells sharing the same CDR3 nucleotide sequence. In the clone abundance analyses, frequencies were normalized to the 10,000 most abundant clones in each sample. Before analysis, public T cell clones were removed, and these numbered fewer than six per sample on average. Tumor-enriched clonotypes and baseline blood-enriched clonotypes were defined as those with an abundance difference of at least 32-fold between compartments. A beta-binomial differential abundance model was used to identify clonotypes that expanded or contracted between blood time points. Similarity between tumor and blood repertoires was quantified using the Baroni-Urbani and Buser coefficient, and groups were compared with two-tailed Wilcoxon tests in R. The source is immuneACCESS, and TCRdb retained only in-frame sequences with V and J called. Part of the clones is not carried over; for the studies checked, unresolved V genes explain less than half of this, and the remainder is unexplained. V and J calls and clone size are copied from that table; D and trimming were computed from the DNA. Recorded for this sample are 120,000 or so clones; around 81% of them occurred a single time. Under 6.5% of the sample is held by the ten biggest clonotypes.

This specimen consisted of blood, obtained from a patient whose treatment included radiotherapy and nephrectomy. The receptor comes from a man aged 45-60 years with renal cell carcinoma. The rearrangement combines TRBV6-5 with TRBJ2-5; 7 middle bases align to TRBD2. At the DNA level, the sequence is TGTGCCAGCAGTTCGCGGGCCAGCGGGGTCTGGGAGACCCAGTACTTC. Translated, this gives CASSSRASGVWETQYF.